The clone carrying this T cell receptor beta chain has a count of ten or more. This entry belongs to a study of CD8 T cells in ankylosing spondylitis. This CDR3 has 13 amino acids. V was cut by 2 bases and J by 2 bases, with 6 bases left in between. Germline V lookup: CDR1 KGHDR, CDR2 SFDVKD. Construction of TCR beta libraries was performed using quantitative 5'-RACE with molecular barcodes. In TCRdb, the 5' RACE reads were re-called with MiXCR into one record per CDR3 protein. The sample contains under 150,000 distinct CDR3 sequences, over 7% of which appear only once. Sequencing was performed on blood, either unsorted or a sorted T cell fraction (not recorded which). The receptor's source is a male donor with ankylosing spondylitis or in good health (not recorded which). The chain recombines TRBV24-1 with TRBJ2-7; D call uncertain. The CDR3 loop is CATSDSTTYEQYF. The CDR3 nucleotides read TGTGCCACCAGTGATTCTACCACCTACGAGCAGTACTTC.